The T cell receptor beta chain under discussion was sequenced for a study of CD8 T cells in ankylosing spondylitis. For TCR beta, libraries came from quantitative 5'-RACE with molecular barcodes. One entry per CDR3 protein results from TCRdb running MiXCR on the 5' RACE reads. The data contain hundreds of thousands of distinct CDR3 sequences, 10% to 15% of them singletons. Study-wide findings and caveats: Clones linked with disease were CD8+ and fairly uncommon in the peripheral blood. A subset of motif variants has previously been described in the synovial fluid and blood of reactive arthritis. Within matched ankylosing spondylitis synovial fluid, disease-linked clones were reportedly significantly enriched. Seemingly characteristic of ankylosing spondylitis blood was a TCR beta motif consisting of 7 or 8 highly homologous variants.

The germline V and J ends were trimmed by 0 bases and 3 bases, with 14 bases remaining between them. This CDR3 region has 15 residues. Germline V lookup: CDR1 DFQATT, CDR2 SNEGSKA (reference sequence). This clonotype was found many times. Its antigen is undetermined. This TCR derives from a male donor with ankylosing spondylitis. The rearrangement joins TRBV20-1 to TRBJ1-2; D perhaps matches TRBD1 (5 bases). Material for sequencing was blood, either unsorted or a sorted T cell fraction (not recorded which). The CDR3 reads CSARDVGGYDYGYTF. The CDR3 bases are TGCAGTGCTAGAGATGTGGGGGGTTATGACTATGGCTACACCTTC.